This TCR beta chain was observed in a study of blood T cell repertoires in COVID-19. Per the germline V gene, CDR1 is KGHSH and CDR2 is LQKENI. The V and J ends lost 3 bases and 3 bases, in that order; junction bases with no gene match: 5. The CDR3 is 16 residues long. A word on this clone: The same CDR3 also results from other DNA sequences found in this sample.

Sequencing was performed with immunoSEQ multiplex PCR; in TCRdb, only in-frame clones are kept and a portion is missing. The sample contains about 220,000 clones, approximately 86% of which appear only once. This receptor was taken from an elderly woman with acute or convalescent COVID-19. The rearrangement uses TRBV18 and TRBJ1-3; 10 bases agree with TRBD1. What was sequenced was peripheral blood. Written as DNA, the CDR3 is TGTGCCAGCTCACCTCTCGGACAGGGGGTTGGAAACACCATATATTTT. This encodes CASSPLGQGVGNTIYF. Looking up the rest from reference TRBV18 and TRBJ1-3 gives the full variable domain: NAGVMQNPRHLVRRRGQEARLRCSPMKGHSHVYWYRQLPEEGLKFMVYLQKENIIDESGMPKERFSAEFPKEGPSILRIQQVVRGDSAAYFCASSPLGQGVGNTIYFGEGSWLTVV.